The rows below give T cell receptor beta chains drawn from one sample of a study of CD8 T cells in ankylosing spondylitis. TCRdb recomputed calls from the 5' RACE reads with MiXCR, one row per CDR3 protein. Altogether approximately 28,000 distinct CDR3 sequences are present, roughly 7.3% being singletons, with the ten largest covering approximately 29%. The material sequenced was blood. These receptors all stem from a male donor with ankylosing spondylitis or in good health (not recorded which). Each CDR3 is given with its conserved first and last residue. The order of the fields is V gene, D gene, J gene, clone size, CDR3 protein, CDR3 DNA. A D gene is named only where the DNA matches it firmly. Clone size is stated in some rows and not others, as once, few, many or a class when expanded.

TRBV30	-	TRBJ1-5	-	CAWDRGARGGSNQPQHF	TGTGCCTGGGATCGGGGGGCCAGAGGTGGGAGCAATCAGCCCCAGCATTTT
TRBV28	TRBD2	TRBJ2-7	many	CASSPGGGRAYEQYF	TGTGCCAGCAGCCCCGGGGGGGGCAGGGCCTACGAGCAGTACTTC
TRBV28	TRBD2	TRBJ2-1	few	CASSLRREGRWEQFF	TGTGCCAGCAGTTTGAGGCGGGAGGGCCGGTGGGAGCAGTTCTTC
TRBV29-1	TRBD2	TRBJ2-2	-	CSVALAGVGGELFF	TGCAGCGTTGCCCTAGCGGGAGTTGGCGGGGAGCTGTTTTTT
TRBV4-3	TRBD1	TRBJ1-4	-	CASSQDGTGNEKLFF	TGCGCCAGCAGCCAAGACGGGACAGGGAATGAAAAACTGTTTTTT
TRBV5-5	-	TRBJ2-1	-	CASSAWTATYNEQFF	TGTGCCAGCAGCGCCTGGACAGCTACCTACAATGAGCAGTTCTTC
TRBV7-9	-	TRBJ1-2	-	CASSLASWLAGGYTF	TGTGCCAGCAGCTTAGCTAGTTGGCTCGCTGGTGGCTACACCTTC
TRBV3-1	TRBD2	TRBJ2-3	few	CASSQGLANSDTQYF	TGTGCCAGCAGCCAGGGACTAGCTAATTCAGATACGCAGTATTTT
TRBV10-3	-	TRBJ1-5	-	CAISESGPSNQPQHF	TGTGCCATCAGTGAGTCAGGACCGAGCAATCAGCCCCAGCATTTT
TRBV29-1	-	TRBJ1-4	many	CSAGTDLNEKLFF	TGCAGCGCAGGGACCGACCTAAATGAAAAACTGTTTTTT
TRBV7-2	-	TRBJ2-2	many	CASSLGGYRGGELFF	TGTGCCAGCAGCTTAGGCGGGTATAGGGGCGGGGAGCTGTTTTTT
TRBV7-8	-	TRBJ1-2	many	CASSLGPDYGYTF	TGTGCCAGCAGCTTGGGTCCGGACTATGGCTACACCTTC
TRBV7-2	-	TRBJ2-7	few	CASSLRDTSYEQYF	TGTGCCAGCAGCCTAAGGGACACAAGCTACGAGCAGTACTTC
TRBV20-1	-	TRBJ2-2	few	CSARADGNTGELFF	TGCAGTGCTAGGGCAGACGGGAACACCGGGGAGCTGTTTTTT
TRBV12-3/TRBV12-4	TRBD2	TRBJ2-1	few	CASSTGLGRNEQFF	TGTGCCAGCAGTACGGGACTAGGGCGCAATGAGCAGTTCTTC
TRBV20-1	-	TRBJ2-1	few	CSASKSLGYNEQFF	TGCAGTGCTAGTAAATCACTGGGCTACAATGAGCAGTTCTTC
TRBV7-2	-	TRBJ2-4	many	CASSFGRNIQYF	TGTGCCAGCAGCTTCGGAAGGAACATTCAGTACTTC
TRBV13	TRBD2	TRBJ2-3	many	CASSRGTSGADTQYF	TGTGCCAGCAGCAGAGGGACTAGCGGCGCAGATACGCAGTATTTT
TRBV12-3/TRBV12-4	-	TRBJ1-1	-	CASSTIRAGEAFF	TGTGCCAGCAGTACCATTCGGGCAGGGGAAGCTTTCTTT
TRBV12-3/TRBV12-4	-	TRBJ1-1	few	CASSFHGGRPEAFF	TGTGCCAGCAGTTTTCATGGCGGCAGACCTGAAGCTTTCTTT
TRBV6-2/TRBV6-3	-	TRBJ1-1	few	CASSRGRENTEAFF	TGTGCCAGCAGTCGGGGACGGGAGAACACTGAAGCTTTCTTT
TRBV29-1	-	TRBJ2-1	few	CSADAYNEQFF	TGCAGCGCGGACGCCTACAATGAGCAGTTCTTC
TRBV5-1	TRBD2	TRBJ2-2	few	CASSWSSGEAGELFF	TGCGCCAGCAGCTGGAGCAGCGGGGAGGCCGGGGAGCTGTTTTTT
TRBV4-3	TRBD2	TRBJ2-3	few	CASSQDSSGSLTDTQYF	TGCGCCAGCAGCCAAGATTCTAGCGGGTCTCTCACAGATACGCAGTATTTT
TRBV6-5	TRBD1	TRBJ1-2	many	CASRLGQGSYGYTF	TGTGCCAGCAGACTCGGACAGGGGTCCTATGGCTACACCTTC
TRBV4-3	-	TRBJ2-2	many	CASSQDRGTGELFF	TGCGCCAGCAGCCAAGATAGGGGTACCGGGGAGCTGTTTTTT
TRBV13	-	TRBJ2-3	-	CASSLRGPTSDTQYF	TGTGCCAGCAGCTTAAGGGGACCGACGTCGGATACGCAGTATTTT
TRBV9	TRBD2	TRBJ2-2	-	CASSVGGTRPNTGELSF	TGTGCCAGCAGCGTAGGAGGGACTAGACCGAACACCGGGGAGCTGTCTTTT
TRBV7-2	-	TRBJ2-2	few	CASSHIWGTGELFF	TGTGCCAGCAGCCATATATGGGGGACCGGGGAGCTGTTTTTT
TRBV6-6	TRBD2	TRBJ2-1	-	CASSIAGDGNEQFF	TGTGCCAGCAGTATAGCGGGAGACGGGAATGAGCAGTTCTTC
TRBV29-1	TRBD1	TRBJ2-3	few	CSVEGQGMADTQYF	TGCAGCGTTGAAGGACAGGGGATGGCAGATACGCAGTATTTT
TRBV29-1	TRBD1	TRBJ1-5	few	CSVWDRGNQPQHF	TGCAGTGTCTGGGACAGGGGCAATCAGCCCCAGCATTTT
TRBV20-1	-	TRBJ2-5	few	CSAIDNAQETQYF	TGCAGTGCTATAGACAATGCCCAAGAGACCCAGTACTTC
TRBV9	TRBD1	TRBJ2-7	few	CASSANRGAYEQYF	TGTGCCAGCAGCGCCAACAGGGGAGCCTACGAGCAGTACTTC
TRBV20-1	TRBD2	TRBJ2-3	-	CSALGGAGTDTQYF	TGCAGTGCTCTCGGGGGGGCAGGGACAGATACGCAGTATTTT
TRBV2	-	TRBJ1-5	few	CASRGRGVNQPQHF	TGTGCCAGCAGGGGGAGAGGAGTAAATCAGCCCCAGCATTTT
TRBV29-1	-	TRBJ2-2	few	CSVYSRQNTGELFF	TGCAGCGTGTACTCCCGACAGAACACCGGGGAGCTGTTTTTT